A single sample is the source of the 21 T cell receptor beta chains below, sequenced in a study of PD-1 blockade in classical Hodgkin lymphoma. Time point specified: newly diagnosed, previously untreated cHL patient sample. Starting with thawed PBMCs, CD4+ T cells were purified by magnetic negative selection. Profiling relied on immunoSEQ multiplex PCR, and the TCRdb table lists in-frame clones only, not all of them. The data hold approximately 23,000 clones, with approximately 91% observed a single time. Material: CD4+ T cells from blood. These receptors were obtained from a human donor with classical Hodgkin lymphoma.

The V call is TRBV19, the J call TRBJ1-5; D possibly corresponds to TRBD1 (6 bases). CDR1 and CDR2 (germline): LNHDA, SQIVND (reference sequence). CDR3 length: 13 amino acids. With 4 bases removed from V and 7 bases from J, the gap between germline ends came to 11 bases. CDR3 bases: TGTGCCAGTAGTAAAGGGGGGCGCCAGCCCCAGCATTTT. It encodes CASSKGGRQPQHF.

The chain carries TRBV7-9 and TRBJ1-2; 10 bases are shared with TRBD1. The CDR3 has 17 residues. Germline loops: CDR1 SEHNR, CDR2 FQNEAQ (reference sequence). Unmatched junction bases numbered 18, after V lost 8 bases and J lost 6 bases. The CDR3 spells CASATIILGQGLNGYTF. The CDR3, as DNA: TGTGCCAGCGCAACTATAATACTGGGACAGGGGCTCAATGGCTACACCTTC.

The chain links TRBV10-3 to TRBJ2-3; 7 nucleotides line up with TRBD1. CDR1 is ENHRY and CDR2 is SYGVKD in the germline V gene. J lost 0 bases, V lost 0 bases, and 6 bases had no gene match. The CDR3 is 17 amino acids. CDR3 DNA sequence: TGTGCCATCAGTGAGTCGACAGGGTTTTTGAGCACAGATACGCAGTATTTT. Protein product: CAISESTGFLSTDTQYF.

The V gene is TRBV9, the J gene TRBJ2-5; possible D gene TRBD1, 5 bases. This CDR3 comprises 15 residues. Trimming shortened V by 0 bases and J by 5 bases, and 14 bases separated the two germline ends. Germline V CDR1 and CDR2: SGDLS, YYNGEE. This CDR3 is CASSVGGHFRETQYF. The CDR3 DNA is TGTGCCAGCAGCGTAGGCGGACACTTCAGGGAGACCCAGTACTTC.

The chain has TRBV16 and TRBJ2-7, with 7 bases identical to TRBD2. Germline CDR1 is KGHSY and CDR2 is FQNENV. Trimming cost V 2 bases and J 2 bases; bases outside gene matches: 0. CDR3 length equals 13 residues. The CDR3 nucleotides are TGTGCCAGCAGCCAACTAGCGGCCTACGAGCAGTACTTC. Amino acids: CASSQLAAYEQYF.

The chain recombines TRBV20-1 with TRBJ2-5; 7 bases align to TRBD1. Germline values: CDR1 DFQATT, CDR2 SNEGSKA (reference sequence). This CDR3 region has 11 residues. This CDR3 is CTGQQQETQYF. The CDR3 coding sequence is TGCACGGGACAGCAACAAGAGACCCAGTACTTC.

V usage is TRBV19 and J usage is TRBJ1-4; TRBD1 might be the D (5 bases). This CDR3 region has 13 residues. Germline V gene data show CDR1 as LNHDA and CDR2 as SQIVND (reference sequence). V was cut by 10 bases and J by 10 bases, with 19 bases left in between. As DNA, the CDR3 is TGTGCCACCTCGGATAGGGGATGGGTAAAACTGTTTTTT. Translated, it gives CATSDRGWVKLFF.

The rearrangement joins TRBV18 to TRBJ2-1; D not resolved. The ends were cut back, 2 bases at V and 3 bases at J, with 14 bases in the middle. This CDR3 has 16 amino acids. Per the germline V gene, CDR1 is KGHSH and CDR2 is LQKENI. The CDR3 spells CASSPVGSLVYNEQFF. In DNA, the CDR3 is TGTGCCAGCTCACCAGTGGGCAGCTTAGTCTACAATGAGCAGTTCTTC.

The chain links TRBV4-2 to TRBJ2-2; no clear D. V gave up 1 base and J gave up 1 base, with 10 bases separating them. This CDR3 region has 16 residues. The germline V gene has CDR1 LGHNA and CDR2 YNFKEQ. CDR3 DNA sequence: TGTGCCAGCAGCCAAGTGGGTCTGAGGAACACCGGGGAGCTGTTTTTT. It translates to CASSQVGLRNTGELFF.

This chain joins TRBV6-5 and TRBJ2-4; D might be TRBD2 (5 bases). The CDR3 consists of 14 residues. CDR1 MNHEY and CDR2 SVGAGI come from the germline V gene. The germline V and J ends were trimmed by 5 bases and 0 bases, with 8 bases remaining between them. CDR3 sequence: CASSRTVAKNIQYF. For the CDR3, the DNA is TGTGCCAGCAGTCGGACTGTAGCCAAAAACATTCAGTACTTC.

This rearrangement joins TRBV5-6 to TRBJ2-7, with 7 bases identical to TRBD1. Trimming took 3 bases from V and 0 from J; bases not matched to a gene: 6. The CDR3 is 15 residues long. Germline CDR1 and CDR2: SGHDT and YYEEEE. CDR3 residues: CASSSKTGSSYEQYF. CDR3 in DNA: TGTGCCAGCAGCTCTAAGACAGGGAGCTCCTACGAGCAGTACTTC.

J is TRBJ1-6 and V is TRBV12-5; 10 nucleotides agree with TRBD1. The V and J ends lost 2 bases and 7 bases, in that order; junction bases with no gene match: 5. This CDR3 is 16 amino acids long. Germline values: CDR1 LGHNT, CDR2 FRNRAP. The CDR3, as DNA: TGTGCTAGTGGTTTGCCCGGGACAGGGGAGAATTCACCCCTCCACTTT. Protein sequence: CASGLPGTGENSPLHF.

The chain is built from TRBV6-6 and TRBJ2-7; the D gene is possibly TRBD1 (6 bases). V shed 5 bases and J shed 2 bases, with 10 bases lying between them. The CDR3 contains 13 residues. Germline V gene lookup returns CDR1 MNHNY and CDR2 SVGAGI (reference sequence). CDR3 in amino acids: CASSGTYTYEQYF. As DNA, the CDR3 is TGTGCCAGCAGTGGGACATATACCTACGAGCAGTACTTC.

This chain connects TRBV4-1 to TRBJ2-1, with D maybe TRBD2 (5 bases). Trimming left V 8 bases short and J 4 bases short, with 18 bases between. The CDR3 runs 15 residues. In germline, CDR1 is MGHRA, CDR2 YSYEKL. The CDR3 region has the DNA TGCGCCAGCTCAGACCTCGTGAGGACTTACAATGAGCAGTTCTTC. Translated: CASSDLVRTYNEQFF.

The chain has TRBV11-2 and TRBJ2-7; 9 bases align to TRBD2. The V gene's germline CDR1 is SGHAT and CDR2 FQNNGV. The length of the CDR3 is 15 residues. J was trimmed by 0 bases and V by 4 bases; bases with no gene match: 4. The CDR3 DNA follows: TGTGCCAGCAGCTCACTAGCGGGCCGCTCCTACGAGCAGTACTTC. Translation gives CASSSLAGRSYEQYF.

The V and J genes are TRBV6-4 and TRBJ2-1; 7 nucleotides line up with TRBD2. After removal of 4 bases from V and 0 bases from J, the junction contained 6 bases not matched to a gene. The CDR3 contains 16 residues. Germline loops: CDR1 MRHNA, CDR2 SNTAGT. CDR3 DNA: TGTGCCAGCAGTGCGCGAGGCGGGAGCTCCTACAATGAGCAGTTCTTC. Protein product: CASSARGGSSYNEQFF.

The CDR3 loop is CSALGAGTQYF. The CDR3 DNA reads as TGCAGTGCCCTAGGAGCAGGGACCCAGTACTTC. This chain joins TRBV20-1 and TRBJ2-5; D not certain. The CDR3 covers 11 residues. Trimming took 6 bases from V and 7 from J, leaving 12 bases between them. Looked up from germline, CDR1 is DFQATT and CDR2 is SNEGSKA (reference sequence).

The chain uses TRBV10-1 and TRBJ1-5; no clear D gene. The V and J ends lost 4 bases and 5 bases respectively, with 9 bases between them. Germline lookup yields CDR1 WNHNN and CDR2 SYGVQD (reference sequence). The CDR3 is made up of 13 amino acids. For the CDR3, the DNA is TGCGCCAGCAGTGCCTTTCACGATCAGCCCCAGCATTTT. It specifies CASSAFHDQPQHF.

This clone came up once. V is TRBV11-2 and J is TRBJ2-1; D remains ambiguous. Germline V gene lookup returns CDR1 SGHAT and CDR2 FQNNGV. V dropped 0 bases and J dropped 15 bases, with 15 bases sitting between them. CDR3 length: 13 residues. CDR3 protein: CASSLEGNGPRFF. CDR3 DNA sequence: TGTGCCAGCAGCTTAGAAGGAAATGGGCCCCGGTTCTTC.

The V gene is TRBV6-5, the J gene TRBJ1-2, with D possibly being TRBD1 (5 bases). This CDR3 has 11 residues. The V gene's germline CDR1 is MNHEY and CDR2 SVGAGI. The DNA for the CDR3 is TGTGCTACGCGGCAGGGAGCCGGCTACACCTTC. Amino acids: CATRQGAGYTF.

The chain links TRBV18 to TRBJ1-1; possible D gene TRBD1, 5 bases. This CDR3 has 15 residues. Per germline, CDR1 KGHSH and CDR2 LQKENI. Trimming shortened V by 4 bases and J by 4 bases, and 16 bases separated the two germline ends. CDR3 amino acids: CASSRDADGGTEAFF. CDR3 DNA sequence: TGTGCCAGCTCACGAGATGCGGATGGGGGCACTGAAGCTTTCTTT.